This is a list of T cell receptor beta chains from one sample in a study of blood T cell repertoires in COVID-19. Method: immunoSEQ multiplex PCR; TCRdb's copy keeps in-frame clones and lacks some. The sample lists 100,000 or so clones, over 90% occurring once. The sequenced sample was peripheral blood. The receptors come from a human donor with active COVID-19. The donor label of this sample is uncertain. The CDR3 runs from the conserved cysteine through the conserved F or W. Fields, in order: clone size, V gene, CDR3 length, D gene, J gene, CDR3 DNA, CDR3 protein. The D gene is left open where the match is weak. Clone size is shown for a subset of rows, as once, few, many or a class of expanded clone.

clone size: once; V gene: TRBV11-2; CDR3 length: 12; D gene: TRBD2; J gene: TRBJ2-3; CDR3 DNA: TGTGCCAGCCGCCTCGGGGGGTTGACGCAGTATTTT; CDR3 protein: CASRLGGLTQYF
clone size: -; V gene: TRBV7-2; CDR3 length: 14; D gene: -; J gene: TRBJ2-1; CDR3 DNA: TGTGCCAGCAGGATTAGCGGTTCCTACAATGAGCAGTTCTTC; CDR3 protein: CASRISGSYNEQFF
clone size: -; V gene: TRBV12-2; CDR3 length: 14; D gene: -; J gene: TRBJ2-7; CDR3 DNA: TGTGCAAGTCGCTTATGCGGCACCTCCTACGAGCAGTACTTC; CDR3 protein: CASRLCGTSYEQYF
clone size: -; V gene: TRBV11-2; CDR3 length: 17; D gene: TRBD2; J gene: TRBJ2-5; CDR3 DNA: TGTGCCAGCAGCTATCCCCTCGCGGGAGGGACCAAAGAGACCCAGTACTTC; CDR3 protein: CASSYPLAGGTKETQYF
clone size: -; V gene: TRBV5-4; CDR3 length: 15; D gene: -; J gene: TRBJ2-7; CDR3 DNA: TGTGCCAGCAGCCCAGGGGCAGCTTCAACCTACGAGCAGTACTTC; CDR3 protein: CASSPGAASTYEQYF
clone size: -; V gene: TRBV6-1; CDR3 length: 16; D gene: -; J gene: TRBJ2-5; CDR3 DNA: TGTGCCAGCAGTGAAGCCCTTTTCAGGTCTCAAGAGACCCAGTACTTC; CDR3 protein: CASSEALFRSQETQYF
clone size: -; V gene: TRBV4-1; CDR3 length: 14; D gene: -; J gene: TRBJ1-5; CDR3 DNA: TGCGCCAGCAGCCCGGGAGGTAGCAATCAGCCCCAGCATTTT; CDR3 protein: CASSPGGSNQPQHF
clone size: -; V gene: TRBV7-9; CDR3 length: 13; D gene: -; J gene: TRBJ1-1; CDR3 DNA: TGTGCCAGCAGCAATTTGGGGGGTCTAGAAGCTTTCTTT; CDR3 protein: CASSNLGGLEAFF
clone size: -; V gene: TRBV4-3; CDR3 length: 15; D gene: TRBD1; J gene: TRBJ1-2; CDR3 DNA: TGCGCCAGCAGCCAAGAACAGGGGGCAAACTATGGCTACACCTTC; CDR3 protein: CASSQEQGANYGYTF
clone size: -; V gene: TRBV6-5; CDR3 length: 14; D gene: TRBD2; J gene: TRBJ2-7; CDR3 DNA: TGTGCCAGCAGTTCGGGGACTAGCGGGAAGGAGCAGTACTTC; CDR3 protein: CASSSGTSGKEQYF
clone size: -; V gene: TRBV28; CDR3 length: 12; D gene: -; J gene: TRBJ2-3; CDR3 DNA: TGTGCCAGCAGTTTACTAGCAGATACGCAGTATTTT; CDR3 protein: CASSLLADTQYF
clone size: -; V gene: TRBV24-1; CDR3 length: 15; D gene: TRBD1; J gene: TRBJ1-5; CDR3 DNA: TGTGCCACCAGTGACAGGGGGCGAGGCAATCAGCCCCAGCATTTT; CDR3 protein: CATSDRGRGNQPQHF
clone size: -; V gene: TRBV28; CDR3 length: 19; D gene: TRBD1; J gene: TRBJ1-5; CDR3 DNA: TGTGCCAGCAGTCGGCGACAGGGCGGCCTCGGATATAGCAATCAGCCCCAGCATTTT; CDR3 protein: CASSRRQGGLGYSNQPQHF
clone size: -; V gene: TRBV3-1/TRBV3-2; CDR3 length: 13; D gene: -; J gene: TRBJ2-3; CDR3 DNA: TGTGCCAGCGGCGACACCCGCACAGATACGCAGTATTTT; CDR3 protein: CASGDTRTDTQYF
clone size: -; V gene: TRBV5-1; CDR3 length: 13; D gene: TRBD1; J gene: TRBJ1-2; CDR3 DNA: TGCGCCAGCAGCCCCGACAGGGACTATGGCTACACCTTC; CDR3 protein: CASSPDRDYGYTF
clone size: -; V gene: TRBV5-1; CDR3 length: 16; D gene: -; J gene: TRBJ2-7; CDR3 DNA: TGCGCCAGCAGCTTGAAAGGGACTGGGACCGCGGGCGAGCAGTACTTC; CDR3 protein: CASSLKGTGTAGEQYF
clone size: -; V gene: TRBV19; CDR3 length: 17; D gene: -; J gene: TRBJ1-5; CDR3 DNA: TGTGCCAGTACGGGAGGGGCTGCAGGTTGGAGCAATCAGCCCCAGCATTTT; CDR3 protein: CASTGGAAGWSNQPQHF
clone size: -; V gene: TRBV19; CDR3 length: 16; D gene: TRBD1; J gene: TRBJ1-6; CDR3 DNA: TGTGCCAGTAGTACAAGGGGGCGCTTAGGGAATTCACCCCTCCACTTT; CDR3 protein: CASSTRGRLGNSPLHF
clone size: -; V gene: TRBV9; CDR3 length: 16; D gene: TRBD2; J gene: TRBJ2-5; CDR3 DNA: TGTGCCAGCAGCGTCGGGACTAGCGGGTACCAAGAGACCCAGTACTTC; CDR3 protein: CASSVGTSGYQETQYF
clone size: -; V gene: TRBV4-1; CDR3 length: 15; D gene: TRBD1; J gene: TRBJ2-7; CDR3 DNA: TGCGCCAGCAGCCAAGAAGGGACAGTGGCCTACGAGCAGTACTTC; CDR3 protein: CASSQEGTVAYEQYF
clone size: -; V gene: TRBV20-1; CDR3 length: 16; D gene: -; J gene: TRBJ1-5; CDR3 DNA: TGCAGTGCTAGTGACCGACAGCTCCCTAGCAATCAGCCCCAGCATTTT; CDR3 protein: CSASDRQLPSNQPQHF
clone size: -; V gene: TRBV28; CDR3 length: 12; D gene: -; J gene: TRBJ1-2; CDR3 DNA: TGTGCCAGCAGTAGGACAGTTTATGGCTACACCTTC; CDR3 protein: CASSRTVYGYTF
clone size: once; V gene: TRBV5-1; CDR3 length: 14; D gene: TRBD1; J gene: TRBJ1-4; CDR3 DNA: TGCGCCAGCAGCTATACAGGGGGTGGCGAAAAACTGTTTTTT; CDR3 protein: CASSYTGGGEKLFF
clone size: -; V gene: TRBV14; CDR3 length: 16; D gene: TRBD1; J gene: TRBJ1-6; CDR3 DNA: TGTGCCAGCAGCCCTAAGGACAGGACCTATAATTCACCCCTCCACTTT; CDR3 protein: CASSPKDRTYNSPLHF
clone size: -; V gene: TRBV6-5; CDR3 length: 13; D gene: -; J gene: TRBJ2-7; CDR3 DNA: TGTGCCAGCAACCGGGACGGAGGGTACGAGCAGTACTTC; CDR3 protein: CASNRDGGYEQYF
clone size: -; V gene: TRBV28; CDR3 length: 17; D gene: TRBD1; J gene: TRBJ1-4; CDR3 DNA: TGTGCCAGCAGTTCCCTCCGGACCGGGACAGGGGCAGAAAAACTGTTTTTT; CDR3 protein: CASSSLRTGTGAEKLFF
clone size: -; V gene: TRBV19; CDR3 length: 13; D gene: -; J gene: TRBJ1-4; CDR3 DNA: TGTGCCAGTAGTCCTGCAACTAATGAAAAACTGTTTTTT; CDR3 protein: CASSPATNEKLFF
clone size: -; V gene: TRBV29-1; CDR3 length: 14; D gene: -; J gene: TRBJ2-2; CDR3 DNA: TGCAGCGCCAGGGGGGCGGGATCCACCGGGGAGCTGTTTTTT; CDR3 protein: CSARGAGSTGELFF
clone size: -; V gene: TRBV3-1/TRBV3-2; CDR3 length: 15; D gene: -; J gene: TRBJ2-2; CDR3 DNA: TGTGCCAGCAGCCAAGGTGCAAACGGTTTGGGGGAGCTGTTTTTT; CDR3 protein: CASSQGANGLGELFF
clone size: -; V gene: TRBV3-1/TRBV3-2; CDR3 length: 16; D gene: -; J gene: TRBJ2-5; CDR3 DNA: TGTGCCAGCAGCCCTTCGGAGGGCCTCTTCCAAGAGACCCAGTACTTC; CDR3 protein: CASSPSEGLFQETQYF
clone size: once; V gene: TRBV6-5; CDR3 length: 14; D gene: -; J gene: TRBJ2-2; CDR3 DNA: TGTGCCAGCATCACCGGGAGCTACACCGGGGAGCTGTTTTTT; CDR3 protein: CASITGSYTGELFF
clone size: once; V gene: TRBV19; CDR3 length: 15; D gene: -; J gene: TRBJ1-5; CDR3 DNA: TGTGCCAGTAGTATAGAGGGGCTTAGCAATCAGCCCCAGCATTTT; CDR3 protein: CASSIEGLSNQPQHF
clone size: -; V gene: TRBV28; CDR3 length: 16; D gene: TRBD1; J gene: TRBJ1-4; CDR3 DNA: TGTGCCAGCAGTTTATGGGGGGGACAGGGTGCGGAAAAACTGTTTTTT; CDR3 protein: CASSLWGGQGAEKLFF
clone size: -; V gene: TRBV19; CDR3 length: 13; D gene: -; J gene: TRBJ2-2; CDR3 DNA: TGTGCCAGTAGACAGGGCGGCACCGGGGAGCTGTTTTTT; CDR3 protein: CASRQGGTGELFF
clone size: once; V gene: TRBV7-6; CDR3 length: 17; D gene: TRBD2; J gene: TRBJ2-6; CDR3 DNA: TGTGCCAGCAAGCTCCTAGCGGGAGCTTCTGGGGCCAACGTCCTGACTTTC; CDR3 protein: CASKLLAGASGANVLTF
clone size: -; V gene: TRBV7-2; CDR3 length: 15; D gene: TRBD2; J gene: TRBJ2-7; CDR3 DNA: TGTGCCAGCAGCATCAGCGGGGGTCTAGACTACGAGCAGTACTTC; CDR3 protein: CASSISGGLDYEQYF
clone size: -; V gene: TRBV19; CDR3 length: 16; D gene: TRBD2; J gene: TRBJ2-3; CDR3 DNA: TGTGCCAGTAGCCAGATAGCGGGGGGCGGCACAGATACGCAGTATTTT; CDR3 protein: CASSQIAGGGTDTQYF
clone size: -; V gene: TRBV5-5; CDR3 length: 13; D gene: TRBD1; J gene: TRBJ1-2; CDR3 DNA: TGTGCCAGCAGCACGGACAGGGACTATGGCTACACCTTC; CDR3 protein: CASSTDRDYGYTF